This T cell receptor (beta chain) was recorded in a study of glioma-infiltrating T cells. Study-level points and caveats: Tissue-blood divergence was below expectation in non-neoplastic patients, above in gliomas.

This CDR3 has 14 amino acids. The germline V and J ends were trimmed by 3 bases and 2 bases, with 8 bases remaining between them. Germline lookup yields CDR1 KGHSH and CDR2 LQKENI. A single count supports this clonotype. Its antigen is undetermined. Amplification of TCR alpha and beta CDR3 regions from RNA used iRepertoire nested multiplex PCR. One-step reverse transcription and amplification started from about 100-400 ng of tissue mRNA or PBMC total RNA. TCRdb reprocessed the multiplex PCR reads via MiXCR and lists one record per CDR3 protein. Here the sample spans around 190,000 distinct CDR3 sequences, around 42% being singletons.

V gene TRBV18 combines with J gene TRBJ2-1; D remains ambiguous. The sequencing input was glioma tissue, nonneoplastic brain tissue, or PBMCs (not recorded which). The source of this sequence is a human donor with low-grade glioma or glioblastoma, undergoing nonglioma brain surgery, or in good health (not recorded which). For the CDR3, the DNA is TGTGCCAGCTCACCTGAACGGGCCTACAATGAGCAGTTCTTC. Translated: CASSPERAYNEQFF.